Listed below are T cell receptor beta chains from one sample, sequenced in a study of post-analysis software for immune sequencing data. Using its own MiXCR run on the PCR reads, TCRdb lists one record per CDR3 protein. This table has about 810,000 distinct CDR3 sequences, around 53% appearing once. Sequences were obtained from blood. The receptor source for this set is a girl aged 5-17 years with multiple sclerosis. Each CDR3 is given without its conserved first and last residue. The order of the fields is CDR3 length, V gene, CDR3 protein.

len: 13; v_gene: TRBV7-3; CDR3aa: ASSLTGGPEETQY
len: 14; v_gene: TRBV5-1; CDR3aa: ASSLIGAEPTDTQY
len: 12; v_gene: TRBV4-2; CDR3aa: ASSQEPGRQPQH
len: 15; v_gene: TRBV5-1; CDR3aa: ASSLGGRQGATDTQY
len: 12; v_gene: TRBV3-1; CDR3aa: ASSQEQGYYGYT
len: 14; v_gene: TRBV6-1; CDR3aa: ASMYLAGASYNEQF
len: 12; v_gene: TRBV15; CDR3aa: ATSRTADTYEQY
len: 10; v_gene: TRBV5-1; CDR3aa: ASSLGINEQF
len: 12; v_gene: TRBV20-1; CDR3aa: SAIQGANGETQY
len: 12; v_gene: TRBV7-6; CDR3aa: ASSLDAGLYEQY
len: 11; v_gene: TRBV30; CDR3aa: AWSRTGVGEAF
len: 13; v_gene: TRBV20-1; CDR3aa: SAIPVGASNQPQH
len: 13; v_gene: TRBV7-3; CDR3aa: ASSSTGTGFDEQY
len: 13; v_gene: TRBV6-6; CDR3aa: ASSRTRDAYTEAF
len: 11; v_gene: TRBV29-1; CDR3aa: SVVARGTYEQY
len: 12; v_gene: TRBV6-5; CDR3aa: ASSYTGQGLGYT
len: 12; v_gene: TRBV5-6; CDR3aa: ASSFGQGPYGYT
len: 14; v_gene: TRBV10-3; CDR3aa: AISERRGLGTDTQY
len: 12; v_gene: TRBV6-5; CDR3aa: ASRPTGANYGYT
len: 13; v_gene: TRBV7-9; CDR3aa: ASSLGRQPHYGYT
len: 13; v_gene: TRBV7-9; CDR3aa: ASSKDRASTDTQY
len: 13; v_gene: TRBV3-1; CDR3aa: ASSQGRGSSYEQY
len: 13; v_gene: TRBV5-1; CDR3aa: ASSFRTGNGETQY
len: 10; v_gene: TRBV7-3; CDR3aa: ASSSTLSEQF
len: 13; v_gene: TRBV6-1; CDR3aa: ASIIGGARYNEQF
len: 13; v_gene: TRBV29-1; CDR3aa: SVVVGQIMNTEAF
len: 14; v_gene: TRBV5-6; CDR3aa: ASSFRSLPLQETQY
len: 16; v_gene: TRBV7-2; CDR3aa: ASSLRFPGKMANYGYT
len: 9; v_gene: TRBV5-1; CDR3aa: ASAEKNIQY
len: 11; v_gene: TRBV20-1; CDR3aa: SAYLLAGNEQF
len: 14; v_gene: TRBV14; CDR3aa: ASSSLRQTLTDTQY
len: 10; v_gene: TRBV7-9; CDR3aa: AIDRNQETQY